This entry lists 22 T cell receptor beta chains sequenced from one sample in a study of OX40 agonist ivuxolimab in advanced cancers. Clones were sequenced by immunoSEQ multiplex PCR, and TCRdb holds only the in-frame ones, with some missing. The data hold about 60,000 clones, with 90% to 95% observed a single time. Material: CD4+ or CD8+ T cells sorted from blood, obtained in a trial of the OX40 agonist ivuxolimab. The receptors shown here come from an adult with an advanced solid tumor such as melanoma, head and neck, liver or kidney cancer.

The J gene is TRBJ2-3, the V gene TRBV7-9, with unresolved D. Trimming removed 1 base at V and 0 bases at J, with 2 bases between. Germline V gene sequence: CDR1 SEHNR, CDR2 FQNEAQ (reference sequence). The CDR3 covers 13 residues. The CDR3 DNA reads as TGTGCCAGCAGCTTAGAAAGCACAGATACGCAGTATTTT. It is translated as CASSLESTDTQYF.

J is TRBJ2-7 and V is TRBV27; 7 positions match TRBD1. The J segment lost 3 bases and the V segment lost 4 bases, leaving 6 bases of the junction unmatched. Germline CDR1 MNHEY, CDR2 SMNVEV (reference sequence). The CDR3 is made up of 14 amino acids. CDR3 coding DNA: TGTGCCAGCAGTTCAGGGGGTGCGTACTACGAGCAGTACTTC. Protein sequence: CASSSGGAYYEQYF.

V usage is TRBV12-5 and J usage is TRBJ2-6; D not certain. Between the trimmed V and J ends, which lost 3 bases and 0 bases, there was a span of 6 bases. The CDR3 runs to 15 residues. Germline CDR1 and CDR2: LGHNT and FRNRAP. CDR3 loop: CASGFQSSGANVLTF. DNA for the CDR3: TGTGCTAGTGGTTTCCAGAGCTCTGGGGCCAACGTCCTGACTTTC.

This rearrangement joins TRBV4-3 to TRBJ2-1; 9 bases are a match to TRBD2. The CDR3 totals 15 residues. J gave up 5 bases and V 3 bases, and 5 bases lay outside the gene matches. Looked up from germline, CDR1 is LGHNA and CDR2 is YSLEER. The CDR3 here is CASSQDSGRNNEQFF. CDR3 nucleotides: TGCGCCAGCAGCCAGGATAGCGGGAGAAACAATGAGCAGTTCTTC.

The gene calls are TRBV29-1 and TRBJ2-3; 10 bases align to TRBD1. Germline CDR1 and CDR2: SQVTM and ANQGSEA. The CDR3 has 10 amino acids. V dropped 3 bases and J dropped 13; count of bases not matched to a gene: 1. The CDR3 sequence is CSVEGTGEYF. The DNA for the CDR3 is TGCAGCGTTGAGGGGACAGGGGAGTATTTT.

This clone has more than one count but fewer than ten. The chain employs TRBV5-1 and TRBJ2-7, with 7 bases fitting TRBD1. Germline V gene lookup returns CDR1 SGHRS and CDR2 YFSETQ. The V segment lost 4 bases and the J segment 3 bases; nucleotides outside the gene matches: 7. This CDR3 region has 14 residues. CDR3 bases: TGCGCCAGCAGCCTGAAGGGACAGAGCTACGAGCAGTACTTC. Translation gives CASSLKGQSYEQYF.

Here the CDR3 DNA reads TGCGCCAGCAGCCAAGCCGGACTAGCGGGAGGGAAAGATACGCAGTATTTT. Protein product: CASSQAGLAGGKDTQYF. V gene TRBV4-1 combines with J gene TRBJ2-3, with TRBD2 matching 15 bases. V lost 1 base and J lost 5; bases outside the gene matches: 4. The CDR3 extends over 17 amino acids. In germline, CDR1 is MGHRA, CDR2 YSYEKL.

The V call is TRBV5-4, the J call TRBJ2-2; 7 nucleotides line up with TRBD2. The CDR3 extends over 17 amino acids. Germline CDR1 is SGHNT and CDR2 is YYREEE (reference sequence). V dropped 2 bases and J dropped 4; count of bases not matched to a gene: 11. The CDR3 sequence is CASSFQGLSKSTGELFF. The CDR3 DNA reads as TGTGCCAGCAGCTTTCAGGGACTATCAAAGAGCACCGGGGAGCTGTTTTTT.

J is TRBJ2-7 and V is TRBV6-5; D not certain. The V and J ends lost 4 bases and 0 bases respectively, with 13 bases between them. The CDR3 is 15 amino acids. Per the germline V gene, CDR1 is MNHEY and CDR2 is SVGAGI. The CDR3 DNA follows: TGTGCCAGCAGTTCGATTCAGGAAAACTCCTACGAGCAGTACTTC. The encoded protein is CASSSIQENSYEQYF.

The chain couples TRBV7-9 to TRBJ2-5, with no clear D. Germline assignment: CDR1 SEHNR and CDR2 FQNEAQ (reference sequence). V lost 1 base and J 9 bases, leaving 15 bases between the germline ends. The CDR3 has 14 amino acids. Here the CDR3 DNA reads TGTGCCAGCAGCTTAGTTTTCAGAGGTCAGGCCCAGTACTTC. Translation gives CASSLVFRGQAQYF.

J is TRBJ2-3 and V is TRBV5-5; TRBD1 agrees at 7 bases. The CDR3 covers 16 residues. In germline, CDR1 is SGHKS, CDR2 YYEKEE (reference sequence). Losses at the gene ends were 4 bases for V and 2 bases for J; bases not matched to a gene: 10. CDR3 sequence: CASSPATGRNTDTQYF. In DNA, the CDR3 is TGTGCCAGCAGCCCGGCGACAGGGCGGAACACAGATACGCAGTATTTT. The whole variable domain, filled in from reference TRBV5-5 and TRBJ2-3, reads DAGVTQSPTHLIKTRGQQVTLRCSPISGHKSVSWYQQVLGQGPQFIFQYYEKEERGRGNFPDRFSARQFPNYSSELNVNALLLGDSALYLCASSPATGRNTDTQYFGPGTRLTVL.

This clone was counted a single time. The chain uses TRBV7-9 and TRBJ2-7; TRBD2 might be the D (5 bases). V gave up 6 bases and J gave up 0 bases, with 18 bases separating them. The CDR3 totals 16 residues. Germline CDR1 is SEHNR and CDR2 is FQNEAQ (reference sequence). The CDR3 is CASSPEGSGSSYEQYF. CDR3 in DNA: TGTGCCAGCAGTCCAGAGGGCTCGGGGAGCTCCTACGAGCAGTACTTC.

The V gene is TRBV29-1, the J gene TRBJ2-5, with 9 nucleotides matching TRBD2. The CDR3 covers 16 residues. With V trimmed by 3 bases and J by 4 bases, 12 bases remained unmatched. Germline CDR1 is SQVTM and CDR2 is ANQGSEA. This chain's CDR3 is CSVERWLAGSGETQYF. The CDR3 DNA sequence: TGCAGCGTTGAGCGGTGGCTAGCGGGATCCGGAGAGACCCAGTACTTC.

This sequence joins TRBV14 and TRBJ2-5; 8 bases match TRBD1. Germline CDR1 is SGHDN and CDR2 is FVKESK. The CDR3 loop spans 13 amino acids. The ends lost 4 bases at V and 5 bases at J; junction bases unmatched: 3. CDR3 in amino acids: CASSRTGWETQYF. The DNA of the CDR3 is TGTGCCAGCAGCCGGACAGGGTGGGAGACCCAGTACTTC.

This clone occurred once. The gene calls are TRBV7-8 and TRBJ2-7, with 9 bases identical to TRBD2. The CDR3 has 18 amino acids. The germline V gene has CDR1 SGHVS and CDR2 FQNEAQ. The ends lost 1 base at V and 4 bases at J; junction bases unmatched: 14. The CDR3 coding sequence is TGTGCCAGCAGCTTAGAGCGGATTGGCCTAGCGGGAAAGTACGAGCAGTACTTC. It specifies CASSLERIGLAGKYEQYF.

The chain links TRBV30 to TRBJ1-2; D gene uncertain. Germline CDR1 is GTSNPN and CDR2 is SVGIG (reference sequence). Trimming cost V 1 base and J 6 bases, with 9 bases left between them. The length of the CDR3 is 12 residues. As DNA, the CDR3 is TGTGCCTGGAGTGGCACTATCGATGGCTACACCTTC. Its translation is CAWSGTIDGYTF.

The V and J genes are TRBV29-1 and TRBJ1-1; D possibly corresponds to TRBD1 (5 bases). V gave up 4 bases and J gave up 4 bases, with 22 bases separating them. The CDR3 sequence is 16 residues long. Per the germline V gene, CDR1 is SQVTM and CDR2 is ANQGSEA. This CDR3 is CSVVAPDTGRLTEAFF. The CDR3 bases are TGCAGCGTTGTGGCCCCCGATACAGGACGGCTCACTGAAGCTTTCTTT.

The chain combines TRBV6-5 with TRBJ1-5; D remains ambiguous. V was shortened by 4 bases and J by 0 bases, with 4 bases between the two germline ends. The CDR3 runs 13 residues. The germline V gene has CDR1 MNHEY and CDR2 SVGAGI. The CDR3 nucleotides read TGTGCCAGCAGTTTGGGTAGCAATCAGCCCCAGCATTTT. As protein: CASSLGSNQPQHF.

This clone has a single count. This sequence joins TRBV13 and TRBJ1-2, with TRBD1 matching over 8 bases. The germline V gene has CDR1 PRHDT and CDR2 FYEKMQ (reference sequence). J gave up 2 bases and V 8 bases, and 7 bases lay outside the gene matches. The CDR3 is 14 amino acids. The CDR3 sequence: CASHRGYLNYGYTF. As DNA, the CDR3 is TGTGCCAGCCACAGGGGGTATCTCAACTATGGCTACACCTTC.

The chain couples TRBV6-5 to TRBJ2-7; TRBD1 matches at 11 bases. Per germline, CDR1 MNHEY and CDR2 SVGAGI. The CDR3 has 12 residues. V lost 6 bases and J lost 5; bases outside the gene matches: 0. The CDR3 nucleotides are TGTGCCAGCAGGGACAGGGGGCACGAGCAGTACTTC. Its protein is CASRDRGHEQYF.

The chain employs TRBV10-1 and TRBJ2-1; TRBD2 matches at 8 bases. Germline V gene data show CDR1 as WNHNN and CDR2 as SYGVQD (reference sequence). The V and J ends lost 10 bases and 9 bases, in that order; junction bases with no gene match: 11. There are 13 residues in the CDR3. CDR3 sequence (DNA): TGCGCCAAGACACCGGGACTAGTGGGTGAGCAGTTCTTC. Translated, it gives CAKTPGLVGEQFF.

The chain uses TRBV7-9 and TRBJ2-2; possibly TRBD2 for D (6 bases). V was clipped by 2 bases and J by 4 bases, with 11 bases between them. This CDR3 region has 15 residues. Germline V gene lookup returns CDR1 SEHNR and CDR2 FQNEAQ (reference sequence). In DNA form, the CDR3 reads TGTGCCAGCAGCTTATCAGCGGGCGGCACCGGGGAGCTGTTTTTT. Amino acid sequence: CASSLSAGGTGELFF.